This entry lists 32 T cell receptor beta chains sequenced from one sample in a study of chemoradiotherapy in HPV16-positive cancers. The table came from immunoSEQ multiplex PCR; TCRdb's copy has only in-frame clones and leaves some out. Here the sample spans 36,000 or so clones, around 80% being singletons. The sequencing here drew on blood, taken from a patient who underwent chemoradiotherapy. The receptors shown here come from a human donor with HPV-associated anogenital cancer.

The chain employs TRBV7-2 and TRBJ1-5; unclear D gene. The ends were cut back, 6 bases at V and 0 bases at J, with 15 bases in the middle. CDR3 length: 16 residues. Germline V gives CDR1 SGHTA, CDR2 FQGNSA. The CDR3 spells CASSQETGYSNQPQHF. CDR3 bases: TGTGCCAGCAGTCAAGAGACGGGGTATAGCAATCAGCCCCAGCATTTT.

V usage is TRBV19 and J usage is TRBJ2-7, with TRBD1 matching 7 bases. The junction had 9 bases not matched to a gene; V was cut back by 5 bases and J by 5 bases. The germline gives CDR1 LNHDA, CDR2 SQIVND (reference sequence). This CDR3 has 14 amino acids. CDR3 sequence: CASSLRDRVHEQYF. The CDR3, as DNA: TGTGCCAGTAGTCTCCGAGACAGGGTCCACGAGCAGTACTTC.

This chain links TRBV5-1 with TRBJ1-4; D remains unclear. Trimming pared 4 bases from V and 0 bases from J, leaving 7 bases between. The CDR3 runs 14 residues. Germline V gene lookup returns CDR1 SGHRS and CDR2 YFSETQ. The CDR3: CASSITATNEKLFF. The CDR3 DNA sequence: TGCGCCAGCAGCATAACAGCAACTAATGAAAAACTGTTTTTT.

The genes are TRBV6-5 and TRBJ1-6; 7 bases line up with TRBD1. The CDR3 length is 16 residues. Germline lookup yields CDR1 MNHEY and CDR2 SVGAGI. With V trimmed by 2 bases and J by 5 bases, 6 bases remained unmatched. The CDR3 DNA reads as TGTGCCAGCAGTTACCATACCGGGACAGATAATTCACCCCTCCACTTT. Its protein product is CASSYHTGTDNSPLHF.

The gene calls are TRBV15 and TRBJ2-3, with D maybe TRBD2 (6 bases). The CDR3 has 16 amino acids. V was cut by 1 base and J by 4 bases, with 15 bases left in between. Per germline, CDR1 LNHNV and CDR2 YYDKDF (reference sequence). The CDR3 coding sequence is TGTGCCACCAGCAGAGTTGCGCGGGGTCTGTCAGATACGCAGTATTTT. Its protein product is CATSRVARGLSDTQYF.

The rearrangement uses TRBV2 and TRBJ1-4, with D unresolved. Germline V lookup: CDR1 SNHLY, CDR2 FYNNEI. The CDR3 sequence is 13 residues long. Trimming removed 9 bases from V and 8 bases from J, with 16 bases in between. DNA of the CDR3: TGTGCCAGGACGGACGCCAACGCCGAAAAACTGTTTTTT. Amino acid sequence: CARTDANAEKLFF.

This clone was seen once. CDR3 sequence (DNA): TGTGCCAGCAGTTACAGTTCGAACTACAATCAGCCCCAGCATTTT. Its translation: CASSYSSNYNQPQHF. The chain recombines TRBV6-5 with TRBJ1-5, with D hard to call. The CDR3 totals 15 residues. The V and J ends lost 2 bases and 3 bases respectively, with 11 bases between them. CDR1 MNHEY and CDR2 SVGAGI come from the germline V gene.

The V gene is TRBV7-8, the J gene TRBJ1-5; D is possibly TRBD1 (5 bases). V shed 8 bases and J shed 5 bases, with 10 bases lying between them. Germline lookup yields CDR1 SGHVS and CDR2 FQNEAQ. The length of the CDR3 is 12 residues. CDR3 in DNA: TGTGCCAGCGCAGGGACCGATCAGCCCCAGCATTTT. Encoded protein: CASAGTDQPQHF.

Judged by abundance, this clone is medium-sized. The rearrangement links TRBV7-9 to TRBJ2-6; D is ambiguous. This CDR3 region has 15 residues. Looked up from germline, CDR1 is SEHNR and CDR2 is FQNEAQ (reference sequence). Trimming stripped 5 bases from V and 1 base from J, with 9 bases between. The DNA for the CDR3 is TGTGCCAGCAGCCCCGTTATTTCTGGGGCCAACGTCCTGACTTTC. Translation gives CASSPVISGANVLTF.

The gene calls are TRBV5-1 and TRBJ2-1; unclear D gene. Trimming removed 4 bases at V and 7 bases at J, with 9 bases between. The germline CDR1 and CDR2 sequences are SGHRS and YFSETQ. The CDR3 contains 12 residues. The CDR3 DNA reads as TGCGCCAGCAGCGCCGAAAGGAATGAGCAGTTCTTC. Its protein is CASSAERNEQFF.

The chain has TRBV7-2 and TRBJ2-1; 10 bases align to TRBD2. CDR1 is SGHTA, CDR2 FQGNSA, per germline. CDR3 size: 16 residues. V shed 5 bases and J 8 bases; nucleotides not matched to a gene: 12. CDR3 sequence: CASSLSASGGIYEQFF. CDR3 DNA: TGTGCCAGCAGCCTATCGGCTAGCGGGGGTATCTATGAGCAGTTCTTC.

The chain recombines TRBV6-6 with TRBJ1-2; the D is unclear. Trimming stripped 2 bases from V and 2 bases from J, with 9 bases between. Looked up from germline, CDR1 is MNHNY and CDR2 is SVGAGI (reference sequence). The CDR3 sequence is 14 residues long. DNA for the CDR3: TGTGCCAGCAGTTACCCCGGCCTAAACTATGGCTACACCTTC. This gives the protein CASSYPGLNYGYTF.

V gene TRBV20-1 combines with J gene TRBJ1-2; TRBD1 is a possible D gene (5 bases). The CDR3 is 11 amino acids. Germline values: CDR1 DFQATT, CDR2 SNEGSKA (reference sequence). Between the trimmed V and J ends, which lost 4 bases and 2 bases, there was a span of 5 bases. CDR3 bases: TGCAGTGCTAACAGGAACTATGGCTACACCTTC. It specifies CSANRNYGYTF.

This chain uses TRBV9 with TRBJ2-1; no reliable D call. Trimming removed 0 bases at V and 0 bases at J, with 10 bases between. This CDR3 is built from 16 residues. Germline loops: CDR1 SGDLS, CDR2 YYNGEE. The CDR3 DNA follows: TGTGCCAGCAGCGTAGATGTGGTAGGCTCCTACAATGAGCAGTTCTTC. Translating it yields CASSVDVVGSYNEQFF.

This chain's CDR3 is CASSSAPSTDTQYF. The CDR3 DNA reads as TGCGCCAGCAGTTCGGCGCCTAGCACAGATACGCAGTATTTT. The chain uses TRBV5-1 and TRBJ2-3; no clear D. CDR1 and CDR2 from the germline V gene are SGHRS and YFSETQ. V was cut by 5 bases and J by 0 bases, with 10 bases left in between. This CDR3 has 14 amino acids.

V gene TRBV7-2 combines with J gene TRBJ2-3; the D is unclear. Trimming took off 2 bases at V and 3 bases at J, with 0 bases between the two ends. The CDR3 is 11 residues long. From germline, CDR1 is SGHTA and CDR2 FQGNSA. CDR3 DNA sequence: TGTGCCAGCAGCTTAACAGATACGCAGTATTTT. This sequence encodes CASSLTDTQYF. The whole variable domain, remainder taken from reference TRBV7-2 and TRBJ2-3, is GAGVSQSPSNKVTEKGKDVELRCDPISGHTALYWYRQSLGQGLEFLIYFQGNSAPDKSGLPSDRFSAERTGGSVSTLTIQRTQQEDSAVYLCASSLTDTQYFGPGTRLTVL.

This sequence joins TRBV4-1 and TRBJ2-2, with TRBD1 matching over 7 bases. The CDR3 loop spans 15 amino acids. With V trimmed by 4 bases and J by 4 bases, 6 bases remained unmatched. Per germline, CDR1 MGHRA and CDR2 YSYEKL. The CDR3 is CASSLGTVLTGELFF. DNA of the CDR3: TGCGCCAGCAGCCTCGGGACAGTCCTCACCGGGGAGCTGTTTTTT.

The gene calls are TRBV5-1 and TRBJ2-3; TRBD2 is a possible D gene (6 bases). Germline-derived CDR1 and CDR2 are SGHRS and YFSETQ. The CDR3 totals 15 residues. Trimming took off 7 bases at V and 4 bases at J, with 19 bases between the two ends. CDR3: CASAEGGLWPDTQYF. The CDR3 region has the DNA TGCGCCAGCGCGGAGGGCGGGCTATGGCCAGATACGCAGTATTTT. The entire variable domain, with the rest obtained from reference TRBV5-1 and TRBJ2-3, is as follows: KAGVTQTPRYLIKTRGQQVTLSCSPISGHRSVSWYQQTPGQGLQFLFEYFSETQRNKGNFPGRFSGRQFSNSRSEMNVSTLELGDSALYLCASAEGGLWPDTQYFGPGTRLTVL.

This chain uses TRBV11-1 with TRBJ2-3; D possibly matches TRBD1 or TRBD2 (5 bases each). The CDR3 runs 15 residues. V was trimmed by 3 bases and J by 4 bases, leaving 14 bases between them. Germline loops: CDR1 SGHAT, CDR2 FQDESV (reference sequence). The CDR3 bases are TGTGCCAGCAGCTTGGGACGGCTAGCAGCAGATACGCAGTATTTT. As protein: CASSLGRLAADTQYF. Drawing the rest from reference TRBV11-1 and TRBJ2-3, the complete variable domain is EAEVAQSPRYKITEKSQAVAFWCDPISGHATLYWYRQILGQGPELLVQFQDESVVDDSQLPKDRFSAERLKGVDSTLKIQPAELGDSAMYLCASSLGRLAADTQYFGPGTRLTVL.

The CDR3 DNA reads as TGCGCCAGCTATCAGGGGAATAAGAGGGATGAAAAACTGTTTTTT. This gives the protein CASYQGNKRDEKLFF. The J gene is TRBJ1-4, the V gene TRBV5-1; TRBD1 might be the D (6 bases). The germline CDR1 and CDR2 sequences are SGHRS and YFSETQ. V lost 7 bases and J lost 6, with 19 bases in between. The CDR3 spans 15 residues.

This chain's CDR3 is CASSLRGFDGYTF. CDR3 sequence (DNA): TGTGCCAGCAGCTTGAGGGGGTTCGATGGCTACACCTTC. This chain joins TRBV5-6 and TRBJ1-2, with D possibly TRBD1 on 6 matching bases. The length of the CDR3 is 13 residues. Looked up from germline, CDR1 is SGHDT and CDR2 is YYEEEE. Trimming cost V 1 base and J 6 bases, with 10 bases left between them.

In its sample, this clone was seen once. This chain uses TRBV9 with TRBJ2-5; D unclear. Germline CDR1 reads SGDLS; CDR2 reads YYNGEE. CDR3 length: 13 amino acids. V was clipped by 4 bases and J by 1 base, with 8 bases between them. The CDR3 bases are TGTGCCAGCAGCCCTCGGATCCAAGAGACCCAGTACTTC. Amino acids: CASSPRIQETQYF.

The genes are TRBV5-6 and TRBJ2-5; possible D gene TRBD1, 6 bases. This CDR3 spans 11 amino acids. V shed 4 bases and J shed 7 bases, with 8 bases lying between them. CDR1 is SGHDT and CDR2 is YYEEEE in the germline V gene. The CDR3 loop is CASSIQGTQYF. DNA of the CDR3: TGTGCCAGCAGCATACAGGGGACCCAGTACTTC.

This clone was counted only a few times. The chain is built from TRBV4-1 and TRBJ1-2; no firm D call. The CDR3 has 14 residues. Germline values: CDR1 MGHRA, CDR2 YSYEKL. V was cut by 3 bases and J by 8 bases, with 16 bases left in between. As DNA, the CDR3 is TGCGCCAGCAGCCATCTCCGGGAGGCTTCAGGCTACACCTTC. As protein: CASSHLREASGYTF.

V and J are TRBV7-6 and TRBJ1-4; perhaps TRBD1 as D (5 bases). V was shortened by 5 bases and J by 7 bases, with 23 bases between the two germline ends. The length of the CDR3 is 17 residues. Germline values: CDR1 SGHVS, CDR2 FNYEAQ. In nucleotides, the CDR3 is TGTGCCAGCAGCACGGCCCCCCGGGGGTGGGGTGTTGAAAAACTGTTTTTT. It translates to CASSTAPRGWGVEKLFF.

V is TRBV11-2 and J is TRBJ1-2; possible D gene TRBD1, 5 bases. Trimming stripped 7 bases from V and 5 bases from J, with 17 bases between. CDR3 length equals 14 residues. CDR1 is SGHAT and CDR2 is FQNNGV in the germline V gene. CDR3 coding DNA: TGTGCCAGCAACAGGATGGTGGGGGGATATGGCTACACCTTC. It codes for CASNRMVGGYGYTF.

The chain joins TRBV4-2 to TRBJ1-1; 7 nucleotides align to TRBD1. The germline V gene encodes CDR1 LGHNA and CDR2 YNFKEQ. This CDR3 comprises 13 residues. V was clipped by 4 bases and J by 6 bases; unmatched bases: 5. CDR3 sequence reads: CASSPQGNSEAFF. The CDR3 DNA follows: TGTGCCAGCAGCCCACAGGGGAATTCTGAAGCTTTCTTT.

The chain links TRBV2 to TRBJ1-1, with D hard to call. Germline V gene sequence: CDR1 SNHLY, CDR2 FYNNEI. The CDR3 extends over 11 amino acids. V was trimmed by 8 bases and J by 8 bases, leaving 12 bases between them. The CDR3 nucleotides are TGTGCCAGCCTTGCCCTAGGAGAAGCTTTCTTT. Its protein is CASLALGEAFF. The variable domain in full, completed from reference TRBV2 and TRBJ1-1, reads EPEVTQTPSHQVTQMGQEVILRCVPISNHLYFYWYRQILGQKVEFLVSFYNNEISEKSEIFDDQFSVERPDGSNFTLKIRSTKLEDSAMYFCASLALGEAFFGQGTRLTVV.

This clone was counted a single time. The chain has TRBV7-9 and TRBJ2-1; 10 nucleotides match TRBD1. V lost 5 bases to trimming and J lost 9 bases; unmatched junction nucleotides: 10. Germline assignment: CDR1 SEHNR and CDR2 FQNEAQ (reference sequence). The CDR3 runs to 15 residues. The CDR3 here is CASSTGTGAIGEQFF. CDR3 coding DNA: TGTGCCAGCAGCACCGGGACAGGGGCCATTGGTGAGCAGTTCTTC.

The J gene is TRBJ1-6, the V gene TRBV6-4; possibly TRBD1 for D (5 bases). V gave up 2 bases and J gave up 10 bases, with 18 bases separating them. The CDR3 runs 16 residues. The germline V gene has CDR1 MRHNA and CDR2 SNTAGT. Here the CDR3 DNA reads TGTGCCAGCAGTGACGCCTCCTGGACCCAGGGATCACCCCTCCACTTT. It codes for CASSDASWTQGSPLHF.

For the CDR3, the DNA is TGTGCCAGCAGTGATCGGAGGACAGGGGTGGCTGAAGCTTTCTTT. Translated, it gives CASSDRRTGVAEAFF. The rearrangement links TRBV2 to TRBJ1-1, with TRBD1 identical over 9 bases. The CDR3 is 15 amino acids. The ends lost 3 bases at V and 6 bases at J; junction bases unmatched: 8. Looked up from germline, CDR1 is SNHLY and CDR2 is FYNNEI.

The chain uses TRBV6-6 and TRBJ1-2; D perhaps matches TRBD1 (5 bases). Trimming left V 2 bases short and J 8 bases short, with 9 bases between. Per germline, CDR1 MNHNY and CDR2 SVGAGI (reference sequence). This CDR3 has 12 residues. The CDR3 region is CASSYAGLGYTF. For the CDR3, the DNA is TGTGCCAGCAGTTACGCAGGGTTGGGCTACACCTTC.